The text below deals with one TCR beta chain. The antigen is not known. The sample comes from a study of blood T cells in healthy people across ages. Broader study findings: Per million T cells, TCR beta diversity dropped roughly linearly as age increased.

Through a sample-barcoded 5' primer and a J-beta primer mix, a second PCR was run for about 6 to 11 cycles. TCRdb re-called the 5' RACE reads through MiXCR, storing one row per CDR3 protein. The data hold 1.6 million or so distinct CDR3 sequences, with about 31% observed a single time. V dropped 5 bases and J dropped 2; count of bases not matched to a gene: 7. This CDR3 comprises 14 residues. Looked up from germline, CDR1 is SGHRS and CDR2 is YFSETQ. Material: blood. The receptor's source is a woman in her 30s in good health. The V gene is TRBV5-1, the J gene TRBJ2-7; 7 bases line up with TRBD1. The CDR3 DNA reads TGCGCCAGCAGGCCGGGACAGACAACCTACGAGCAGTACTTC. Translating it yields CASRPGQTTYEQYF. The complete variable domain, with remaining parts taken from reference TRBV5-1 and TRBJ2-7, reads KAGVTQTPRYLIKTRGQQVTLSCSPISGHRSVSWYQQTPGQGLQFLFEYFSETQRNKGNFPGRFSGRQFSNSRSEMNVSTLELGDSALYLCASRPGQTTYEQYFGPGTRLTVT.